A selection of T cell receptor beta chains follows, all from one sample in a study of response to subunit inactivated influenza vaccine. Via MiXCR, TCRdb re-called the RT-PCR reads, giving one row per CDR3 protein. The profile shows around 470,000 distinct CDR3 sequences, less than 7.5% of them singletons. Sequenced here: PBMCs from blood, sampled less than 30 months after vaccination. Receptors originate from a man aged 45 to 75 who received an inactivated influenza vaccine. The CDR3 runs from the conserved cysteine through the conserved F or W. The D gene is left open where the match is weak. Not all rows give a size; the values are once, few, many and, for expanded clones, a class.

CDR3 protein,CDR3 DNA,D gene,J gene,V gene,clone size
CASSVTAGRTGELFF,TGTGCCAGCAGCGTGACAGCCGGGCGCACCGGGGAGCTGTTTTTT,-,TRBJ2-2,TRBV7-2,few
CSARDLDNLYEQYF,TGCAGTGCTAGAGATCTTGACAACCTCTACGAGCAGTACTTC,-,TRBJ2-7,TRBV20-1,many
CASSLRGDRETQYF,TGTGCCAGCAGTTTACGAGGCGATCGGGAGACCCAGTACTTC,-,TRBJ2-5,TRBV12-3/TRBV12-4,-
CASSPRRQVTGGELFF,TGTGCCAGCAGTCCTAGGAGACAGGTCACGGGCGGGGAGCTGTTTTTT,-,TRBJ2-2,TRBV28,few
CSVGEPYGYTF,TGCAGCGTTGGTGAGCCCTATGGCTACACCTTC,-,TRBJ1-2,TRBV29-1,many
CASSPTWGTEAFF,TGTGCCAGCAGCCCAACATGGGGCACTGAAGCTTTCTTT,-,TRBJ1-1,TRBV3-1,many
CASSPRGFMNEQYF,TGTGCCAGTAGCCCTCGGGGATTTATGAACGAGCAGTACTTC,-,TRBJ2-7,TRBV19,-
CASSLLGPGSSGNTIYF,TGTGCCAGCAGTTTATTGGGCCCAGGGAGCTCTGGAAACACCATATATTTT,-,TRBJ1-3,TRBV27,few
CASTPRRLVSDEQFF,TGTGCCAGCACCCCGAGACGACTAGTTTCGGATGAGCAGTTCTTC,-,TRBJ2-1,TRBV12-3/TRBV12-4,-
CSARVGAATDTQYF,TGCAGTGCTAGAGTCGGAGCGGCCACAGATACGCAGTATTTT,-,TRBJ2-3,TRBV20-1,few
CSARELSDEQFF,TGCAGTGCTAGGGAGTTATCGGATGAGCAGTTCTTC,-,TRBJ2-1,TRBV20-1,-
CASSDSQTTDTQYF,TGTGCCAGCAGTGACTCGCAGACCACAGATACGCAGTATTTT,-,TRBJ2-3,TRBV6-4,few
CASSLLGTGLYEQYF,TGTGCCAGCAGTTTGCTCGGGACAGGGCTTTACGAGCAGTACTTC,TRBD1,TRBJ2-7,TRBV28,-
CASSEMGLRTDTQYF,TGTGCCAGCAGCGAAATGGGGTTGAGGACAGATACGCAGTATTTT,-,TRBJ2-3,TRBV6-1,few
CASSLGLAGGHEEFF,TGCGCCAGCAGCTTGGGACTAGCGGGGGGGCATGAGGAGTTCTTC,TRBD2,TRBJ2-1,TRBV5-1,-
CASSPRQTGTAMNTGELFF,TGTGCCAGCAGTCCGCGCCAAACCGGGACAGCGATGAACACCGGGGAGCTGTTTTTT,TRBD1,TRBJ2-2,TRBV6-1,-
CASSFWDRANYGYTF,TGTGCCAGCAGTTTTTGGGACAGAGCTAACTATGGCTACACCTTC,TRBD1,TRBJ1-2,TRBV12-3/TRBV12-4,few
CASSLGWSGRSNEKLFF,TGTGCCAGCAGCTTAGGGTGGAGTGGCAGAAGTAATGAAAAACTGTTTTTT,-,TRBJ1-4,TRBV7-8,many
CSVVRASGRSDTQYF,TGCAGCGTTGTTAGGGCTAGCGGGAGGAGCGATACGCAGTATTTT,TRBD2,TRBJ2-3,TRBV29-1,-
CASSLSGLAGETQYF,TGCGCCAGCAGCCTAAGCGGACTCGCGGGAGAGACCCAGTACTTC,-,TRBJ2-5,TRBV4-1,-
CASSVDRGNTEAFF,TGTGCCAGTAGTGTGGACAGGGGGAACACTGAAGCTTTCTTT,TRBD1,TRBJ1-1,TRBV19,-
CSAVSRDRSSYEQYF,TGCAGTGCTGTTTCCCGGGACAGAAGCTCCTACGAGCAGTACTTC,TRBD1,TRBJ2-7,TRBV20-1,-
CASSLYGLGPQHF,TGTGCCAGCAGCTTGTACGGCCTGGGGCCCCAGCATTTT,-,TRBJ1-5,TRBV5-6,-